This is a list of T cell receptor beta chains from one sample in a study of regulatory T cells in long-lasting Graves disease. One entry per CDR3 protein results from TCRdb running MiXCR on the multiplex PCR reads. The top ten clones hold around 12% of a sample with about 560,000 distinct CDR3 sequences, around 15% of them seen once. The sample was also reused in another study, on T cells in Graves' hyperthyroidism and ophthalmopathy.

Here the sequenced sample was peripheral blood mononuclear cells (PBMCs), taken at new diagnosis, from a patient treated with antithyroid drugs. The source is a man between 18 and 29 years old with Graves disease. Both conserved end residues are part of each CDR3. The D gene is left open where the match is weak. Only part of the rows carry a size: once, few, many, or a class if the clone is expanded.

>-|TRBV20-1|-|TRBJ1-2
CSARDPLSGYGYTF
TGCAGTGCTAGAGATCCCCTATCGGGATATGGCTACACCTTC
>TRBD2|TRBV20-1|-|TRBJ2-3
CSARDGRALTDTQYF
TGCAGTGCTAGAGACGGGAGGGCCCTCACAGATACGCAGTATTTT
>-|TRBV7-3|many|TRBJ1-5
CASSLTGGDSNQPQHF
TGTGCCAGCAGCTTAACGGGAGGGGATAGCAATCAGCCCCAGCATTTT
>-|TRBV2|many|TRBJ2-6
CAGGPSAGANVLTF
TGTGCCGGGGGACCTTCGGCTGGGGCCAACGTCCTGACTTTC
>-|TRBV5-1|-|TRBJ1-3
CASSLDLPRAAGNTIYF
TGCGCCAGCAGCTTGGACCTCCCGAGGGCGGCTGGAAACACCATATATTTT
>-|TRBV11-2|few|TRBJ2-1
CASSLGGALLF
TGTGCCAGCAGCTTGGGGGGGGCCCTACTCTTC
>TRBD1|TRBV11-2|few|TRBJ2-2
CASSSGPGQGIVGELFF
TGTGCCAGCAGCTCAGGACCGGGACAGGGGATCGTCGGGGAGCTGTTTTTT
>-|TRBV27|-|TRBJ1-6
CASSLGGGASSPLHF
TGTGCCAGCAGTTTGGGTGGGGGCGCGTCATCACCCCTCCACTTT
>TRBD1|TRBV24-1|few|TRBJ1-4
CATFGQERPATNEKLFF
TGTGCCACCTTCGGACAGGAGAGACCTGCAACTAATGAAAAACTGTTTTTT
>-|TRBV5-6|few|TRBJ2-2
CASARTGELFF
TGTGCCAGCGCTCGGACCGGGGAGCTGTTTTTT
>-|TRBV5-1|many|TRBJ2-7
CASQGTGGDEQYF
TGCGCCAGCCAAGGGACGGGTGGCGACGAGCAGTACTTC
>TRBD2|TRBV12-3/TRBV12-4|once|TRBJ2-7
CASSRNSGGPLEQYF
TGTGCCAGCAGCCGAAATAGCGGGGGCCCCCTCGAGCAGTACTTC
>-|TRBV3-1|many|TRBJ2-1
CASSQSYNEQFF
TGTGCCAGCAGCCAATCCTACAATGAGCAGTTCTTC
>-|TRBV7-2|-|TRBJ2-3
CASSYSPRQYF
TGTGCCAGCAGCTACTCCCCCCGCCAGTATTTT
>TRBD1|TRBV28|-|TRBJ1-2
CASSLWQGAPPSYGYTF
TGTGCCAGCAGTTTGTGGCAGGGGGCTCCCCCATCCTATGGCTACACCTTC
>-|TRBV18|-|TRBJ2-2
CASSPQVEYTGELFF
TGTGCCAGCTCACCACAGGTCGAGTACACCGGGGAGCTGTTTTTT
>TRBD1|TRBV24-1|many|TRBJ2-7
CATSDGTGENPYEQYF
TGTGCCACCAGTGATGGGACAGGTGAGAATCCTTACGAGCAGTACTTC
>TRBD1|TRBV27|few|TRBJ1-1
CASSPSDRRRTLAEAFF
TGTGCCAGCAGCCCGTCGGACAGGAGACGAACTTTGGCTGAAGCTTTCTTT
>TRBD1|TRBV7-3|many|TRBJ2-1
CASSSTGTVFNEQFF
TGTGCCAGCAGCTCAACCGGGACAGTCTTCAATGAGCAGTTCTTC
>-|TRBV7-9|few|TRBJ2-3
CASSPPWGKTDTQYF
TGTGCCAGCAGCCCGCCGTGGGGGAAGACAGATACGCAGTATTTT
>-|TRBV28|many|TRBJ2-1
CASSFLQAPNEQFF
TGTGCCAGCAGTTTTTTGCAGGCCCCCAATGAGCAGTTCTTC
>-|TRBV27|few|TRBJ2-1
CASSFISGTDEQFF
TGTGCCAGCAGTTTTATCAGTGGGACCGATGAGCAGTTCTTC
>-|TRBV4-1|-|TRBJ1-1
CASKTQSTDLNTEAFF
TGCGCCAGCAAAACCCAGTCGACAGACCTGAACACTGAAGCTTTCTTT
>TRBD2|TRBV12-3/TRBV12-4|many|TRBJ2-7
CASSLTSVAYEQYF
TGTGCCAGCAGTTTAACTAGCGTGGCCTACGAGCAGTACTTC
>-|TRBV10-3|few|TRBJ1-2
CAISRQSGLNYGYTF
TGTGCCATATCTCGCCAATCAGGGTTGAACTATGGCTACACCTTC
>-|TRBV20-1|many|TRBJ1-1
CSASPGSDTEAFF
TGCAGTGCTAGTCCGGGCTCCGACACTGAAGCTTTCTTT
>TRBD1|TRBV6-1|-|TRBJ1-4
CASSRDREEKLFF
TGTGCCAGCAGCCGCGACAGGGAAGAAAAACTGTTTTTT
>TRBD1|TRBV6-5|-|TRBJ1-1
CASSWTGENTEAFF
TGTGCCAGCAGTTGGACAGGGGAGAACACTGAAGCTTTCTTT
>-|TRBV27|few|TRBJ2-7
CASSPGTGLGEQYF
TGTGCCAGCAGTCCCGGGACGGGACTGGGGGAGCAGTACTTC
>-|TRBV7-2|-|TRBJ2-7
CASSLAQWTITGEQYF
TGTGCCAGCAGCTTAGCGCAATGGACAATCACGGGCGAGCAGTACTTC
>TRBD2|TRBV11-3|few|TRBJ2-7
CASSVTSGGNYEQYF
TGTGCCAGCAGCGTTACTAGCGGAGGTAACTACGAGCAGTACTTC
>-|TRBV20-1|few|TRBJ1-6
CSAPQGNSPLHF
TGCAGTGCCCCCCAGGGGAATTCACCCCTCCACTTT
>TRBD2|TRBV11-2|many|TRBJ2-7
CASSLSGSGSYEQYF
TGTGCCAGCAGCCTATCGGGTAGCGGGAGTTACGAGCAGTACTTC
>TRBD2|TRBV11-2|many|TRBJ2-5
CASRKLAGGYQETQYF
TGTGCCAGCAGAAAACTAGCGGGGGGGTACCAAGAGACCCAGTACTTC
>TRBD2|TRBV9|-|TRBJ2-1
CASSVGGSGSSYNEQFF
TGTGCCAGCAGCGTCGGAGGTAGCGGGAGCTCCTACAATGAGCAGTTCTTC
>-|TRBV27|few|TRBJ2-1
CASSLEPYGYNEQFF
TGTGCCAGCAGTTTAGAACCATACGGGTACAATGAGCAGTTCTTC
>-|TRBV11-2|many|TRBJ1-5
CASSSTGPQHF
TGTGCCAGCAGCTCCACCGGGCCCCAGCATTTT
>-|TRBV6-2/TRBV6-3|many|TRBJ1-1
CASSEAGSGNTEAFF
TGTGCCAGCAGTGAAGCGGGCTCGGGGAACACTGAAGCTTTCTTT
>TRBD2|TRBV15|few|TRBJ2-7
CATSRDRLAQGEQYF
TGTGCCACCAGCAGAGATCGACTAGCGCAGGGCGAGCAGTACTTC
>-|TRBV9|few|TRBJ2-1
CASSVAEGKGSSYNEQFF
TGTGCCAGCAGCGTAGCTGAGGGGAAGGGAAGCTCCTACAATGAGCAGTTCTTC
>TRBD2|TRBV28|many|TRBJ2-5
CASSSRTSGRSRETQYF
TGTGCCAGCAGTTCTCGGACTAGCGGGAGAAGTCGAGAGACCCAGTACTTC
>-|TRBV18|few|TRBJ1-4
CASSPGGTRGEKLFF
TGTGCCAGCTCACCGGGGGGAACCCGGGGTGAAAAACTGTTTTTT
>TRBD2|TRBV24-1|many|TRBJ2-5
CATSEAGDEETQYF
TGTGCCACCAGTGAGGCGGGGGACGAAGAGACCCAGTACTTC
>-|TRBV28|many|TRBJ1-2
CASSLGQVYGYTF
TGTGCCAGCAGTTTAGGGCAGGTCTATGGCTACACCTTC
>TRBD2|TRBV30|many|TRBJ2-2
CAWSQTSGRSGELFF
TGTGCCTGGAGTCAGACTAGCGGGAGGTCCGGGGAGCTGTTTTTT
>TRBD1|TRBV7-9|many|TRBJ2-7
CASSNPGQGYSYEQYF
TGTGCCAGCAGCAACCCAGGACAGGGGTATTCCTACGAGCAGTACTTC
>-|TRBV2|many|TRBJ2-5
CASSKSVETQYF
TGTGCCAGCAGCAAGAGTGTTGAGACCCAGTACTTC
>-|TRBV2|few|TRBJ2-6
CASSDNRGSGANVLTF
TGTGCCAGCAGTGATAATAGGGGCTCTGGGGCCAACGTCCTGACTTTC
>-|TRBV6-5|few|TRBJ2-1
CASSYPGRDEQFF
TGTGCCAGCAGTTACCCCGGAAGGGATGAGCAGTTCTTC
>-|TRBV28|few|TRBJ2-2
CASSFLGRWQSERANTGELFF
TGTGCCAGCAGTTTTTTGGGTCGGTGGCAGTCGGAGCGGGCGAACACCGGGGAGCTGTTTTTT
>TRBD1|TRBV28|few|TRBJ1-6
CASSSSGTGGRSSPLHF
TGTGCCAGCAGTTCATCCGGGACAGGGGGAAGAAGTTCACCCCTCCACTTT
>-|TRBV19|many|TRBJ2-3
CASSISLATDTQYF
TGTGCCAGTAGTATCTCCCTAGCTACGGATACGCAGTATTTT
>-|TRBV5-1|few|TRBJ2-3
CASSLGSSRTDTQYF
TGCGCCAGCAGCTTGGGGAGCAGCCGCACAGATACGCAGTATTTT
>-|TRBV7-9|many|TRBJ2-1
CASSLGTARVDEQFF
TGTGCCAGCAGCTTAGGTACGGCGAGAGTTGATGAGCAGTTCTTC
>TRBD1|TRBV3-1|few|TRBJ2-6
CASSQVITGAGANVLTF
TGTGCCAGCAGCCAAGTTATTACAGGGGCTGGGGCCAACGTCCTGACTTTC
>-|TRBV9|few|TRBJ2-1
CASSVALLSYNEQFF
TGTGCCAGCAGCGTAGCTCTTCTCTCCTACAATGAGCAGTTCTTC
>TRBD2|TRBV2|many|TRBJ2-3
CASSRGRPNPSTDTQYF
TGTGCCAGCAGTCGCGGGAGGCCAAACCCTAGCACAGATACGCAGTATTTT
>TRBD2|TRBV18|many|TRBJ2-1
CASSPPRREGSYNEQFF
TGTGCCAGCTCACCACCAAGAAGGGAGGGCTCCTACAATGAGCAGTTCTTC
>-|TRBV6-1|many|TRBJ1-4
CASSKQWTNEKLFF
TGTGCCAGCAGTAAACAGTGGACTAATGAAAAACTGTTTTTT
>TRBD2|TRBV11-2|many|TRBJ2-5
CASSQGLAGVAGETQYF
TGTGCCAGCAGCCAGGGCCTAGCGGGAGTGGCGGGGGAGACCCAGTACTTC